This T cell receptor (beta chain) derives from a study of spatial heterogeneity in lung cancer. CDR1 and CDR2 from the germline V gene are SGHTA and FQGNSA. The CDR3 extends over 15 amino acids. V gave up 5 bases and J gave up 8 bases; unmatched junction bases: 11. Noted time point: sample taken at primary tumor resection. No cells were sorted before sequencing. The whole RNA sequenced was extracted from tumor, nontumor lung or frozen PBMC. One entry per CDR3 protein, called by TCRdb with MiXCR from the 5' RACE reads. The sample yields under 50,000 distinct CDR3 sequences, around 5% seen once. This clonotype was observed many times.

This material consisted of PBMCs, taken at surgery. The chain uses TRBV7-2 and TRBJ1-4; 7 bases are shared with TRBD1. This TCR was recovered from a female donor with early-stage non-small cell lung cancer. For the CDR3, the DNA is TGTGCCAGCAGCCGTTATGAGACAGGGTGGGAAAAACTGTTTTTT. It codes for CASSRYETGWEKLFF.